This T cell receptor (beta chain) was identified during a study of blood T cell repertoires in COVID-19. At the level of the study: Whether acute or convalescent, the COVID-19 samples came from the United States, Italy and Spain.

This CDR3 contains 15 residues. V was cut by 0 bases and J by 3 bases, with 12 bases left in between. Per the germline V gene, CDR1 is SGHRS and CDR2 is YFSETQ. This clone was observed a handful of times. In the authors' methods: Amplification of reference gene primers provided the estimated nucleated cell counts. Generated by immunoSEQ multiplex PCR, the TCRdb table keeps only in-frame clones and is missing some. V, J and clone size are taken as reported in that table, and D and trimming were inferred from the DNA itself. The sample holds under 250,000 clones, around four fifths seen once. V is TRBV5-1 and J is TRBJ1-2, with D maybe TRBD1 (5 bases). The TCR comes from a woman in her sixties or seventies with active or convalescent COVID-19. The sequenced material came from peripheral blood. CDR3 coding DNA: TGCGCCAGCAGCTTGGCGGCAGGGCTTGACTATGGCTACACCTTC. As protein: CASSLAAGLDYGYTF.